The following is a T cell receptor beta chain sequence with its context. The CDR3 contains 15 residues. V lost 0 bases, J lost 3 bases, and 6 bases lay in between. Germline loops: CDR1 LGHNA, CDR2 YSLEER. This record comes from a study of lymphopenia after photon versus proton radiotherapy. Using immunoSEQ multiplex PCR, the repertoire was profiled, and TCRdb retains in-frame clones only, with some absent. The sample consists of about 65,000 clones, around 86% of them appearing once. V usage is TRBV4-3 and J usage is TRBJ1-6; no reliable D call. Sequences were derived from peripheral blood, sampled from a patient treated with proton-based radiotherapy. The source of this sequence is a man of 80 years or more with esophageal cancer. The CDR3 nucleotides are TGCGCCAGCAGCCAAGATGGCAACTATAATTCACCCCTCCACTTT. Translated, it gives CASSQDGNYNSPLHF.